This passage covers 28 T cell receptor beta chains from one sample sequenced in a study of CD8 T cells in Susac syndrome. With random hexamers, 0.5 to 1 ug RNA was reverse transcribed. TCRdb re-analysed the immunoSEQ multiplex PCR reads in MiXCR, keeping a single row per CDR3 protein. This sample carries 150,000 to 200,000 distinct CDR3 sequences, approximately 95% of them seen once, and the ten largest clones take 0.09% to 0.1%. The sequenced material came from CD4+ T cells from PBMCs. The origin of the receptors is a human donor with multiple sclerosis.

The chain uses TRBV28 and TRBJ2-5; TRBD2 is a possible D gene (5 bases). This CDR3 contains 15 residues. CDR1 is MDHEN and CDR2 is SYDVKM in the germline V gene. V lost 3 bases, J lost 1 base, and 12 bases lay in between. The CDR3: CASSFGRGLQETQYF. The CDR3 region has the DNA TGTGCCAGCAGTTTTGGCCGCGGACTCCAAGAGACCCAGTACTTC.

CDR3 in DNA: TGCGCCAGCAGCACGGCCCCCGCCAGGGTCCAAGGCTACACCTTC. Its protein is CASSTAPARVQGYTF. V gene TRBV5-1 combines with J gene TRBJ1-2; a possible D gene is TRBD1 (5 bases). The CDR3 is 15 residues long. The V end lost 4 bases, the J end lost 8 bases, and 21 bases lay between the germline ends. Germline V gives CDR1 SGHRS, CDR2 YFSETQ. Full variable domain (rest looked up from reference TRBV5-1 and TRBJ1-2): KAGVTQTPRYLIKTRGQQVTLSCSPISGHRSVSWYQQTPGQGLQFLFEYFSETQRNKGNFPGRFSGRQFSNSRSEMNVSTLELGDSALYLCASSTAPARVQGYTFGSGTRLTVV.

CDR3 coding DNA: TGTGCCTGTATTTTACCCGCTCAGACAGGGAGAGTAAATGGCTACACCTTC. Translating it yields CACILPAQTGRVNGYTF. The rearrangement uses TRBV30 and TRBJ1-2; 7 bases match TRBD1. The germline gives CDR1 GTSNPN, CDR2 SVGIG (reference sequence). CDR3 length: 17 residues. V lost 6 bases and J lost 6; bases outside the gene matches: 22.

This chain links TRBV19 with TRBJ2-7; a possible D gene is TRBD2 (6 bases). Germline values: CDR1 LNHDA, CDR2 SQIVND (reference sequence). V lost 7 bases and J lost 2, with 18 bases in between. This CDR3 comprises 15 residues. CDR3 DNA sequence: TGTGCCAGTATGGGCGGGCAGGGACTTGCCTACGAGCAGTACTTC. Translated, it gives CASMGGQGLAYEQYF.

J is TRBJ1-5 and V is TRBV30; no clear D. V lost 1 base and J 4 bases, leaving 5 bases between the germline ends. This CDR3 region has 12 residues. The V gene's germline CDR1 is GTSNPN and CDR2 SVGIG (reference sequence). CDR3 in amino acids: CAWSGYNQPQHF. The DNA of the CDR3 is TGTGCCTGGAGTGGGTATAATCAGCCCCAGCATTTT.

The chain's CDR3 is CASVPASGGGNTGELFF. In DNA, the CDR3 is TGTGCCAGCGTTCCGGCTAGCGGGGGGGGAAACACCGGGGAGCTGTTTTTT. The V gene is TRBV28, the J gene TRBJ2-2, with TRBD2 matching over 12 bases. The CDR3 is made up of 17 amino acids. CDR1 and CDR2 from the germline V gene are MDHEN and SYDVKM. V lost 8 bases, J lost 2 bases, and 9 bases stayed unmatched.

The chain uses TRBV18 and TRBJ2-7, with D tentatively TRBD1 (6 bases). The CDR3 contains 16 residues. In germline, CDR1 is KGHSH, CDR2 LQKENI. Trimming took 6 bases from V and 3 from J, leaving 21 bases between them. CDR3 in amino acids: CASSPRMSGANYEQYF. In DNA form, the CDR3 reads TGTGCCAGCTCCCCAAGGATGTCAGGGGCGAACTACGAGCAGTACTTC.

The rearrangement uses TRBV30 and TRBJ1-2, with D hard to call. Germline assignment: CDR1 GTSNPN and CDR2 SVGIG (reference sequence). The CDR3 spans 13 residues. V lost 0 bases to trimming and J lost 8 bases, with 13 bases between them. CDR3 in DNA: TGTGCCTGGAGTGTTGGGGTAGACACCGGCTACACCTTC. It is translated as CAWSVGVDTGYTF.

This chain joins TRBV12-3 or TRBV12-4 and TRBJ2-1; maybe TRBD2 (5 bases). V lost 4 bases and J lost 8, with 15 bases in between. The length of the CDR3 is 14 residues. As DNA, the CDR3 is TGTGCCAGCAGTTGGAGGCTCTACGGCGATGAGCAGTTCTTC. Translating gives CASSWRLYGDEQFF.

The chain is built from TRBV18 and TRBJ1-1, with D hard to call. V was trimmed by 3 bases and J by 6 bases, leaving 11 bases between them. The CDR3 spans 13 residues. From germline, CDR1 is KGHSH and CDR2 LQKENI. CDR3 region: CASSPARQPEAFF. CDR3 in DNA: TGTGCCAGCTCACCCGCCAGGCAACCTGAAGCTTTCTTT.

This chain joins TRBV5-1 and TRBJ2-5; 7 bases align to TRBD2. Trimming cost V 0 bases and J 4 bases; bases outside gene matches: 6. CDR1 SGHRS and CDR2 YFSETQ come from the germline V gene. The CDR3 consists of 15 residues. CDR3 nucleotides: TGCGCCAGCAGCTTGGATGCGGGGGAGGGAGAGACCCAGTACTTC. This encodes CASSLDAGEGETQYF. The full variable domain, in which reference TRBV5-1 and TRBJ2-5 provide the parts outside the CDR3, is KAGVTQTPRYLIKTRGQQVTLSCSPISGHRSVSWYQQTPGQGLQFLFEYFSETQRNKGNFPGRFSGRQFSNSRSEMNVSTLELGDSALYLCASSLDAGEGETQYFGPGTRLLVL.

This chain links TRBV20-1 with TRBJ1-5; tentatively, D is TRBD1 (6 bases). The V and J ends lost 1 base and 4 bases respectively, with 8 bases between them. This CDR3 has 13 amino acids. Looked up from germline, CDR1 is DFQATT and CDR2 is SNEGSKA (reference sequence). Written as DNA, the CDR3 is TGCAGTGCTAGAGGGACAGCTAATCAGCCCCAGCATTTT. Amino acid sequence: CSARGTANQPQHF.

The rearrangement joins TRBV27 to TRBJ1-1; D not resolved. Germline CDR1 is MNHEY and CDR2 is SMNVEV (reference sequence). The CDR3 covers 15 residues. V was trimmed by 3 bases and J by 2 bases, leaving 13 bases between them. CDR3 residues: CASSFHSTGNTEAFF. The CDR3 DNA is TGTGCCAGCAGTTTTCATTCCACGGGAAACACTGAAGCTTTCTTT.

The chain has TRBV3-1 and TRBJ1-1, with D uncertain. V gave up 2 bases and J gave up 1 base, with 8 bases separating them. Germline lookup yields CDR1 LGHDT and CDR2 YNNKEL (reference sequence). The CDR3 sequence is 14 residues long. The CDR3 DNA reads as TGTGCCAGCAGCCAACGGGAGGCGAACACTGAAGCTTTCTTT. Translated, it gives CASSQREANTEAFF.

The gene calls are TRBV3-1 and TRBJ2-7, with D perhaps assigned TRBD1 or TRBD2 (5 bases each). The V gene lost 4 bases and the J gene lost 6 bases, with 13 bases spanning the gap. This CDR3 has 13 residues. CDR1 is LGHDT, CDR2 YNNKEL, per germline (reference sequence). CDR3 loop: CASSLGRRSEQYF. CDR3 sequence (DNA): TGTGCCAGCAGCCTGGGACGGCGAAGCGAGCAGTACTTC.

This chain joins TRBV6-5 and TRBJ1-1; TRBD1 agrees at 7 bases. The CDR3 consists of 15 residues. CDR1 and CDR2 (germline): MNHEY, SVGAGI. Unmatched junction bases numbered 10, after V lost 5 bases and J lost 4 bases. The CDR3 loop reads CASSASGGAGTEAFF. As DNA, the CDR3 is TGTGCCAGCAGTGCCTCAGGGGGGGCGGGCACTGAAGCTTTCTTT.

The CDR3 DNA sequence: TGCGCCAGCAGCATCCAGAGCGCACTGAACACTGAAGCTTTCTTT. Amino acids: CASSIQSALNTEAFF. V usage is TRBV4-1 and J usage is TRBJ1-1; no reliable D call. The germline V gene encodes CDR1 MGHRA and CDR2 YSYEKL. CDR3 length equals 15 residues. The ends were cut back, 5 bases at V and 0 bases at J, with 13 bases in the middle.

The gene calls are TRBV6-5 and TRBJ2-5, with D perhaps matching TRBD1 or TRBD2 (5 bases each). This CDR3 comprises 18 residues. Germline V gene sequence: CDR1 MNHEY, CDR2 SVGAGI. V was cut by 2 bases and J by 7 bases, with 26 bases left in between. This chain's CDR3 is CASSYEIPGAPPVGTQYF. CDR3 nucleotide sequence: TGTGCCAGCAGTTACGAGATCCCCGGGGCACCGCCTGTGGGGACCCAGTACTTC.

The chain carries TRBV11-2 and TRBJ2-3; no definite D call. This CDR3 is 12 amino acids long. Between the trimmed V and J ends, which lost 5 bases and 4 bases, there was a span of 7 bases. The germline V gene encodes CDR1 SGHAT and CDR2 FQNNGV. The CDR3 sequence: CASSHGPDTQYF. In nucleotides, the CDR3 is TGTGCCAGCAGCCACGGCCCAGATACGCAGTATTTT.

The rearrangement links TRBV6-5 to TRBJ2-7; D is possibly TRBD2 (6 bases). With 0 bases removed from V and 2 bases from J, the gap between germline ends came to 14 bases. The CDR3 covers 16 residues. The germline gives CDR1 MNHEY, CDR2 SVGAGI. DNA for the CDR3: TGTGCCAGCAGTTACTCCCGCGGTAGCGGTACCTACGAGCAGTACTTC. Translating gives CASSYSRGSGTYEQYF.

V usage is TRBV2 and J usage is TRBJ2-7; D is uncertain. Germline V gene lookup returns CDR1 SNHLY and CDR2 FYNNEI. The CDR3 loop spans 13 amino acids. Trimming left V 3 bases short and J 6 bases short, with 12 bases between. CDR3 region: CASSDTGWREQYF. Written as DNA, the CDR3 is TGTGCCAGCAGTGATACGGGCTGGCGCGAGCAGTACTTC.

The rearrangement uses TRBV5-4 and TRBJ2-3, with D uncertain. Deletions cut 4 bases from V and 0 bases from J, with 15 bases between. This CDR3 has 16 residues. Germline lookup yields CDR1 SGHNT and CDR2 YYREEE (reference sequence). The CDR3 sequence: CASSPPKRKSTDTQYF. The DNA for the CDR3 is TGTGCCAGCAGCCCTCCAAAACGCAAAAGCACAGATACGCAGTATTTT.

This rearrangement joins TRBV6-1 to TRBJ1-2, with 7 positions matching TRBD1. CDR1 and CDR2 (germline): MNHNS, SASEGT. The CDR3 is made up of 15 amino acids. V was pared by 6 bases and J by 2 bases, with 9 bases of the junction left unmatched. The CDR3 DNA reads as TGTGCCAGCAGCGCTTACCAGACAGGGAACTATGGCTACACCTTC. This gives the protein CASSAYQTGNYGYTF.

This chain links TRBV20-1 with TRBJ2-5; 8 bases align to TRBD1. V trimming: 6 bases; J trimming: 5 bases; junction bases outside the gene matches: 5. The CDR3 extends over 12 amino acids. Germline values: CDR1 DFQATT, CDR2 SNEGSKA (reference sequence). The CDR3 loop reads CSAPQGAETQYF. The CDR3 bases are TGCAGTGCGCCTCAGGGGGCTGAGACCCAGTACTTC.

The chain couples TRBV13 to TRBJ2-7, with D perhaps being TRBD1 or TRBD2 (5 bases each). Between the trimmed V and J ends, which lost 5 bases and 0 bases, there was a span of 20 bases. The CDR3 contains 17 residues. Germline CDR1 is PRHDT and CDR2 is FYEKMQ (reference sequence). DNA for the CDR3: TGTGCCAGCAGCCGGGGACCGCCAAACGGTGGCTCCTACGAGCAGTACTTC. It yields the protein CASSRGPPNGGSYEQYF.

The chain carries TRBV2 and TRBJ2-6; D is uncertain. The ends were cut back, 10 bases at V and 0 bases at J, with 16 bases in the middle. The germline CDR1 and CDR2 sequences are SNHLY and FYNNEI. This CDR3 is built from 16 residues. CDR3 in DNA: TGTGCCACCTGGGCCAACCTAAGCTCTGGGGCCAACGTCCTGACTTTC. It specifies CATWANLSSGANVLTF.

The chain combines TRBV5-6 with TRBJ2-7; TRBD2 is a possible D gene (5 bases). The CDR3 contains 14 residues. Germline CDR1 SGHDT, CDR2 YYEEEE. V was clipped by 1 base and J by 4 bases, with 12 bases between them. The CDR3 sequence is CASSLRAATYEQYF. CDR3 coding DNA: TGTGCCAGCAGCTTGAGAGCGGCCACTTACGAGCAGTACTTC.

The chain is built from TRBV5-1 and TRBJ2-1; 10 bases line up with TRBD2. The CDR3 is 15 residues long. Looked up from germline, CDR1 is SGHRS and CDR2 is YFSETQ. Trimming took 4 bases from V and 4 from J; bases not matched to a gene: 5. For the CDR3, the DNA is TGCGCCAGCAGCCCTCTAGCGGGAGCGTACAATGAGCAGTTCTTC. As protein: CASSPLAGAYNEQFF.